This T cell receptor beta chain emerged from a study of blood T cells in healthy people across ages. Study as a whole: Capture via template switching afforded approximately one barcoded beta molecule per two T cells. Whole-study findings and limits: Long-lived and aged donors differed, with more naive CD4+ cells and higher diversity in the long-lived.

In germline, CDR1 is SNHLY, CDR2 FYNNEI. V was trimmed by 6 bases and J by 3 bases, leaving 12 bases between them. The CDR3 loop spans 13 amino acids. A second PCR of 7 to 11 cycles used a sample-barcoded 5' primer and a J-beta primer mix. TCRdb re-called the 5' RACE reads with MiXCR, one entry per CDR3 protein. The sample carries approximately 940,000 distinct CDR3 sequences, approximately 49% recorded once. A word on this clonotype: Its antigen is still unknown.

This TCR was recovered from a man under 40 in good health. The sequencing sample was made of blood. V usage is TRBV2 and J usage is TRBJ2-7, with TRBD1 as a possible D gene (7 bases). As DNA, the CDR3 is TGTGCCAGCAGCAGGGGGGTAGGCTACGAGCAGTACTTC. Translated: CASSRGVGYEQYF.